The clone carrying this TCR beta chain was recorded many times. What it binds is not known. One entry per CDR3 protein, called by TCRdb with MiXCR from the 5' RACE reads. The table lists approximately 500,000 distinct CDR3 sequences, more than 9.5% of them singletons. This entry belongs to a study of CD8 T cells in ankylosing spondylitis. The CDR3 is 16 residues long. V lost 6 bases, J lost 0 bases, and 5 bases stayed unmatched. General study results and limits: One TCR beta motif, made up of roughly 8 highly homologous variants, appeared characteristic of ankylosing spondylitis blood.

Sequencing used blood, either unsorted or a sorted T cell fraction (not recorded which). The chain joins TRBV12-3 or TRBV12-4 to TRBJ2-2, with 9 bases aligning to TRBD2. The clonotype originates from a male donor with ankylosing spondylitis. CDR3 coding DNA: TGTGCCAGCAGCCCACGACTAGCGGCGAACACCGGGGAGCTGTTTTTT. This codes for CASSPRLAANTGELFF.